This T cell receptor (beta chain) was identified in a study of T cell responses to AZD1222 COVID-19 vaccine. A note on this clone: What it binds is unknown.

Regarding the study as a whole: The donor cohort was predominantly white British with a female majority, and clonal diversity may have been underestimated.

Clones were sequenced by immunoSEQ multiplex PCR, and TCRdb holds only the in-frame ones, with some missing. The data show around 180,000 clones, with 87% seen just once and approximately 2.7% held by the top ten. V lost 3 bases and J 3 bases, leaving 12 bases between the germline ends. Germline CDR1 MRHNA, CDR2 SNTAGT. The CDR3 is 15 residues long. Here the sequenced sample was peripheral blood, taken on day 0 of MenACWY control vaccination. The TCR sequence derives from an adult in good health. The rearrangement links TRBV6-4 to TRBJ2-1, with D possibly matching TRBD2 (7 bases). DNA for the CDR3: TGTGCCAGCAGTGAGGGGGCGGGGGACTACAATGAGCAGTTCTTC. This translates into CASSEGAGDYNEQFF.